Listed below are T cell receptor beta chains from one sample, sequenced in a study of blood T cell repertoires in COVID-19. Assay: immunoSEQ multiplex PCR; the TCRdb copy retains only in-frame clones and omits some. The sample lists over 35,000 clones, roughly 63% occurring once. Sequencing used peripheral blood. These receptors originate from a man older than 75 with acute or convalescent COVID-19. CDR3s include the opening cysteine and the closing phenylalanine or tryptophan. Fields, in order: V gene, D gene, CDR3 length, clone size, J gene, CDR3 protein, CDR3 DNA. A D gene is named only where the DNA matches it firmly. Not all rows give a size; the values are once, few, many and, for expanded clones, a class.

>TRBV18|NA|16|NA|TRBJ1-2
CASSPLVMGQKDGYTF
TGTGCCAGCTCACCATTGGTGATGGGGCAGAAGGATGGCTACACCTTC
>TRBV3-1/TRBV3-2|TRBD2|20|NA|TRBJ2-3
CASSRVGSSGSGRGTDTQYF
TGTGCCAGCAGCCGGGTTGGCAGCTCGGGTAGCGGGAGGGGCACAGATACGCAGTATTTT
>TRBV11-2|NA|16|NA|TRBJ1-4
CASSLDPNRANEKLFF
TGTGCCAGCAGCTTAGATCCGAACAGGGCCAATGAAAAACTGTTTTTT
>TRBV9|TRBD2|16|NA|TRBJ2-1
CASSPWTSGINNEQFF
TGTGCCAGCAGCCCGTGGACTAGCGGGATAAACAATGAGCAGTTCTTC
>TRBV10-3|TRBD1|14|NA|TRBJ1-1
CAITGARDRTEAFF
TGTGCCATCACAGGAGCTAGGGACAGAACTGAAGCTTTCTTT
>TRBV20-1|NA|17|NA|TRBJ2-4
CSASGPPSEGVIDIQYF
TGCAGTGCTAGTGGGCCCCCTAGCGAAGGAGTGATAGACATTCAGTACTTC
>TRBV5-5|NA|14|NA|TRBJ1-1
CASSLDRENTEAFF
TGTGCCAGCAGCTTGGACAGGGAGAACACTGAAGCTTTCTTT
>TRBV5-8|TRBD1|14|NA|TRBJ2-3
CASSPTGGTDTQYF
TGTGCCAGCAGTCCGACAGGGGGCACAGATACGCAGTATTTT
>TRBV12-3/TRBV12-4|NA|13|NA|TRBJ1-6
CASSFGRGSPLHF
TGTGCCAGCAGTTTTGGCAGGGGTTCACCCCTCCACTTT
>TRBV11-2|NA|15|NA|TRBJ2-5
CASSTRPQGRETQYF
TGTGCCAGCAGCACTAGACCACAAGGGCGGGAGACCCAGTACTTC
>TRBV19|NA|17|NA|TRBJ1-5
CASSIAGAPSSNQPQHF
TGTGCCAGTAGTATAGCAGGGGCCCCGAGTAGCAATCAGCCCCAGCATTTT
>TRBV11-2|NA|15|NA|TRBJ1-1
CASSSSPRMDTEAFF
TGTGCCAGCAGCTCCTCCCCGAGAATGGACACTGAAGCTTTCTTT
>TRBV6-5|TRBD2|16|NA|TRBJ2-1
CASSFQSGLAGAEQFF
TGTGCCAGCAGTTTTCAATCGGGACTAGCGGGAGCTGAGCAGTTCTTC
>TRBV2|TRBD2|15|NA|TRBJ2-2
CASSRLAANTGELFF
TGTGCCAGCAGCAGACTAGCGGCGAACACCGGGGAGCTGTTTTTT
>TRBV11-2|NA|13|few|TRBJ1-1
CASSPDLNTEAFF
TGTGCCAGCAGCCCTGACTTGAACACTGAAGCTTTCTTT
>TRBV5-1|NA|15|NA|TRBJ1-3
CASSFNTDSGNTIYF
TGCGCCAGCAGCTTTAACACCGACTCTGGAAACACCATATATTTT
>TRBV7-9|TRBD1|15|NA|TRBJ1-1
CASSSYGQGNTEAFF
TGTGCCAGCAGCTCCTATGGACAGGGGAACACTGAAGCTTTCTTT
>TRBV11-3|TRBD1|15|NA|TRBJ2-1
CASSAWDRPYNEQFF
TGTGCCAGCTCGGCGTGGGACAGGCCATACAATGAGCAGTTCTTC
>TRBV7-7|NA|15|NA|TRBJ2-7
CASSPTPGFSYEQYF
TGTGCCAGCAGCCCCACCCCGGGGTTCTCCTACGAGCAGTACTTC
>TRBV23-1|NA|15|NA|TRBJ2-7
CASSGPKGVWYEQYF
TGCGCCAGCAGTGGTCCGAAAGGGGTTTGGTACGAGCAGTACTTC
>TRBV9|TRBD2|16|NA|TRBJ2-7
CASSVEGTSGPYEQYF
TGTGCCAGCAGCGTAGAAGGGACTAGCGGACCCTACGAGCAGTACTTC
>TRBV10-3|NA|16|NA|TRBJ2-7
CATNSGWGRNPYEQYF
TGTGCCACTAATAGTGGGTGGGGCCGGAATCCCTACGAGCAGTACTTC
>TRBV5-1|NA|18|few|TRBJ2-1
CASSPYLRGGRPYNEQFF
TGCGCCAGCAGCCCCTACCTTAGGGGGGGACGTCCTTACAATGAGCAGTTCTTC
>TRBV5-4|NA|16|NA|TRBJ1-5
CASSSGPGVEGQPQHF
TGTGCCAGCAGCTCCGGCCCGGGAGTAGAGGGTCAGCCCCAGCATTTT